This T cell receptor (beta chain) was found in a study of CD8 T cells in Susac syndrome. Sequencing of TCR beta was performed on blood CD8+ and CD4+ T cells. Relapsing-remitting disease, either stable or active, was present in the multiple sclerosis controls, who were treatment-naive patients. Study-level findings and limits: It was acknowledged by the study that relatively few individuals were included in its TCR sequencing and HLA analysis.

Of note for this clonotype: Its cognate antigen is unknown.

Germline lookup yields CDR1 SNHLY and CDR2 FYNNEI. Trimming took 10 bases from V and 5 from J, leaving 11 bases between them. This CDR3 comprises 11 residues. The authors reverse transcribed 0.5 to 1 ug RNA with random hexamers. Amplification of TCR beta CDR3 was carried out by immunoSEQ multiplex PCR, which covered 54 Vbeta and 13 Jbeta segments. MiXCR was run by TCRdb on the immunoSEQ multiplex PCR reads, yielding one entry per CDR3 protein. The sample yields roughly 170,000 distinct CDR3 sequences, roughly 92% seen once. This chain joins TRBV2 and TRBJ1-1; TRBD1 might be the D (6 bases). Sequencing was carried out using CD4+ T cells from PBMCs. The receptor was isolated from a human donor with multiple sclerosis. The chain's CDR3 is CATGASTEAFF. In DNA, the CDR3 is TGTGCCACGGGGGCGTCTACTGAAGCTTTCTTT.